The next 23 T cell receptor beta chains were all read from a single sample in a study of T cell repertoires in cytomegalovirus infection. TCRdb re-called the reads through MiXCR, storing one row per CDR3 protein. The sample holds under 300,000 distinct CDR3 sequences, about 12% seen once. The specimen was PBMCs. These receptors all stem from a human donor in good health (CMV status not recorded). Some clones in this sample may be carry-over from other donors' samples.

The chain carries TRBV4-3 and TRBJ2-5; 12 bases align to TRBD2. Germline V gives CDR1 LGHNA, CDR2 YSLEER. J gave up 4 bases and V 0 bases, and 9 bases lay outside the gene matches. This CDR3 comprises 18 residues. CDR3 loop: CASSQDTPGTSGRETQYF. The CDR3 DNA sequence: TGCGCCAGCAGCCAAGATACGCCCGGGACTAGCGGGCGAGAGACCCAGTACTTC.

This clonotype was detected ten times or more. The CDR3 sequence: CASTQLGQGLPGANVLTF. CDR3 coding DNA: TGTGCCAGTACCCAATTAGGGCAGGGACTGCCGGGGGCCAACGTCCTGACTTTC. This chain connects TRBV19 to TRBJ2-6; perhaps TRBD2 as D (6 bases). V was cut by 7 bases and J by 4 bases, with 23 bases left in between. CDR3 length: 18 amino acids. The V gene's germline CDR1 is LNHDA and CDR2 SQIVND (reference sequence).

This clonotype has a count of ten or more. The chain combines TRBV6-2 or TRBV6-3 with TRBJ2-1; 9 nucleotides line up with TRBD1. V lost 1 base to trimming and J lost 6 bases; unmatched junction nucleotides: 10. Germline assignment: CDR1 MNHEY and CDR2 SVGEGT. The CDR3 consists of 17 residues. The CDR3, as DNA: TGTGCCAGCAGTTACTTCCATTCGGGGACAGGGCCCAATGAGCAGTTCTTC. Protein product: CASSYFHSGTGPNEQFF.

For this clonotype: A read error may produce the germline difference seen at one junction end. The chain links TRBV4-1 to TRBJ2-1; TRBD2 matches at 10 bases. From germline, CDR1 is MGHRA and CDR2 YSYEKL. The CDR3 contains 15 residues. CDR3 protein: CASSAGLARSIEQFF. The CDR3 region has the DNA TGTGCCAGCAGCGCGGGACTAGCGCGAAGTATTGAGCAGTTCTTC.

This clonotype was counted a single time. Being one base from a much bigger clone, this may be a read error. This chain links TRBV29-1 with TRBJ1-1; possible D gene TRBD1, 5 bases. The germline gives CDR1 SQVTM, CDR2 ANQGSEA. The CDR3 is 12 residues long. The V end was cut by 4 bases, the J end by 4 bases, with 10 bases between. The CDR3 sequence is CSVGGGSTEAFF. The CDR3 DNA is TGCAGCGTTGGCGGGGGGAGCACTGAAGCTTTCTTT. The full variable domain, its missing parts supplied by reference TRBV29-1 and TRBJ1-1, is SAVISQKPSRDICQRGTSLTIQCQVDSQVTMMFWYRQQPGQSLTLIATANQGSEATYESGFVIDKFPISRPNLTFSTLTVSNMSPEDSSIYLCSVGGGSTEAFFGQGTRLTVV.

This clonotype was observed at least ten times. Written as DNA, the CDR3 is TGTGCCAGCAGCTTAGACAGGGGGAGCGAGCAGTACTTC. Residues: CASSLDRGSEQYF. The genes are TRBV7-2 and TRBJ2-7; 8 bases map to TRBD1. Germline V gene lookup returns CDR1 SGHTA and CDR2 FQGNSA. The trim removed 1 base at V and 6 bases at J, leaving 2 bases unmatched. This CDR3 has 13 residues.

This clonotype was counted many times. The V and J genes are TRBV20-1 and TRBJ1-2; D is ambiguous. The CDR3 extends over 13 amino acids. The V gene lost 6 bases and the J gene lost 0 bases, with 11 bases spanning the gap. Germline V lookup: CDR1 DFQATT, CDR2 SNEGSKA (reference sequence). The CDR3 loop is CSAWVGSNYGYTF. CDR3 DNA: TGCAGTGCCTGGGTAGGGTCTAACTATGGCTACACCTTC.

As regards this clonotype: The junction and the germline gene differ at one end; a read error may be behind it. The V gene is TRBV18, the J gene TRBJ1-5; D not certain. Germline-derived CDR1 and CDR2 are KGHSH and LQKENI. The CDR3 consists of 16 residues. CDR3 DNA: TGTGCCAACTCACCGCTAAGGGAGACTGGTAGTCAGCCCCAGCATTTT. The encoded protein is CANSPLRETGSQPQHF.

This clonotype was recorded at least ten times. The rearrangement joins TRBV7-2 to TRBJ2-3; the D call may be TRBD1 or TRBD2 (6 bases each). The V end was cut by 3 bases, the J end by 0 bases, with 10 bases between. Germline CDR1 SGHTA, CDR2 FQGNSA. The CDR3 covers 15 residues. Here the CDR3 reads CASSFGGQSTDTQYF. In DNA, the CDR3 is TGTGCCAGCAGCTTCGGGGGCCAAAGCACAGATACGCAGTATTTT.

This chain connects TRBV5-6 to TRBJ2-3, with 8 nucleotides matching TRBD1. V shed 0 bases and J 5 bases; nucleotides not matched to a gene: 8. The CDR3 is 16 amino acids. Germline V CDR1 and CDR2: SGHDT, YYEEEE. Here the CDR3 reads CASSLARQGAIDTQYF. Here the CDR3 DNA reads TGTGCCAGCAGCTTGGCACGGCAGGGGGCTATAGATACGCAGTATTTT.

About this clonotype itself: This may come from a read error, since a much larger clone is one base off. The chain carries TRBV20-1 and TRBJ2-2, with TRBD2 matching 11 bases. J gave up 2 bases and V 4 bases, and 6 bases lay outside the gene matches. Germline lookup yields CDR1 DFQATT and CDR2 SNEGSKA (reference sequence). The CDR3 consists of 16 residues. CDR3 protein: CSATPSGRSNTGELFF. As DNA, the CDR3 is TGCAGTGCTACTCCTAGCGGGAGGTCCAACACCGGGGAGCTGTTTTTT.

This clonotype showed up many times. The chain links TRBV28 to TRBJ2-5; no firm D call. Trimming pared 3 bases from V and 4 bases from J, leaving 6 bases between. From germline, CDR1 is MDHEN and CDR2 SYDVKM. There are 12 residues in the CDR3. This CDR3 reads CASSLVPETQYF. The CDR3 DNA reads TGTGCCAGCAGTTTGGTCCCAGAGACCCAGTACTTC.

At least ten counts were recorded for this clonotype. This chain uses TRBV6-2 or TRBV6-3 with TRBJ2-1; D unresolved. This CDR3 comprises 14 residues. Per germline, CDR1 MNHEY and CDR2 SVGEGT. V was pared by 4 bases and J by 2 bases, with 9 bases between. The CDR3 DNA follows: TGTGCCAGCAGTTCGCCGGGCCCCTACAATGAGCAGTTCTTC. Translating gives CASSSPGPYNEQFF.

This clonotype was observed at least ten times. CDR3 sequence: CASSLGTGNTIYF. CDR3 bases: TGTGCCAGCAGCCTGGGGACAGGAAACACCATATATTTT. The chain has TRBV7-2 and TRBJ1-3, with a weak D call TRBD1 (6 bases). The CDR3 is made up of 13 amino acids. Germline CDR1 SGHTA, CDR2 FQGNSA. The germline V and J ends were trimmed by 5 bases and 4 bases, with 9 bases remaining between them. The full variable domain, with the rest looked up from reference TRBV7-2 and TRBJ1-3, is GAGVSQSPSNKVTEKGKDVELRCDPISGHTALYWYRQSLGQGLEFLIYFQGNSAPDKSGLPSDRFSAERTGGSVSTLTIQRTQQEDSAVYLCASSLGTGNTIYFGEGSWLTVV.

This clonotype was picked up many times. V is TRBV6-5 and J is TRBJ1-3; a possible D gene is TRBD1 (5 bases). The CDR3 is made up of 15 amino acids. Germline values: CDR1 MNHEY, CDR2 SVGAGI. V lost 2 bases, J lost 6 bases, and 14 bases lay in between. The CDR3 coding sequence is TGTGCCAGCAGTTACAACGGGGGACGGGCAAACACCATATATTTT. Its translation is CASSYNGGRANTIYF.

Written as DNA, the CDR3 is TGTGCCAGCAGCTTAAGGGGGGGAAACGGACACCACTACGAGCAGTACTTC. The encoded protein is CASSLRGGNGHHYEQYF. The gene calls are TRBV11-1 and TRBJ2-7; D is possibly TRBD2 (7 bases). Germline assignment: CDR1 SGHAT and CDR2 FQDESV (reference sequence). Trimming removed 2 bases at V and 3 bases at J, with 20 bases between. The CDR3 covers 17 residues. Full variable domain (rest looked up from reference TRBV11-1 and TRBJ2-7): EAEVAQSPRYKITEKSQAVAFWCDPISGHATLYWYRQILGQGPELLVQFQDESVVDDSQLPKDRFSAERLKGVDSTLKIQPAELGDSAMYLCASSLRGGNGHHYEQYFGPGTRLTVT.

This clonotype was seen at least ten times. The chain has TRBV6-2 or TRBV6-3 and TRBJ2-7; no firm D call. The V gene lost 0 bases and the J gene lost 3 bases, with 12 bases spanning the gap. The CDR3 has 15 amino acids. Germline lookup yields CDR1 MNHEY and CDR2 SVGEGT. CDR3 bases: TGTGCCAGCAGTTACTCGGCGGCAGGCTACTACGAGCAGTACTTC. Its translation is CASSYSAAGYYEQYF.

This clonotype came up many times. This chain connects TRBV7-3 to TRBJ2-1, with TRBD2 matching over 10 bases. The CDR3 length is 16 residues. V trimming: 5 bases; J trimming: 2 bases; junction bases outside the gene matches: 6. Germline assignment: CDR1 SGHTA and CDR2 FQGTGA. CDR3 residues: CASSPERGGAYNEQFF. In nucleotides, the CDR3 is TGTGCCAGCAGCCCGGAGCGGGGGGGAGCCTACAATGAGCAGTTCTTC.

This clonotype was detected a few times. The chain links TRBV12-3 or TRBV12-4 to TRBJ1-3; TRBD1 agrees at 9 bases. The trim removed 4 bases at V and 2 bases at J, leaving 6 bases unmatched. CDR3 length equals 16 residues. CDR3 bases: TGTGCCAGCAGTTCCCGGGACAGGGTGACTGGAAACACCATATATTTT. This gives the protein CASSSRDRVTGNTIYF.

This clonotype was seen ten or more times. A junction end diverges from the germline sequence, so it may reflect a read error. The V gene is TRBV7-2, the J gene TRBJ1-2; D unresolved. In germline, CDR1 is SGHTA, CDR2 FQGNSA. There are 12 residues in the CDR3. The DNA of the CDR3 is TGTGCCAGCAGCTTAGTGGTACTGGGTTTCTTCTTC. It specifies CASSLVVLGFFF.

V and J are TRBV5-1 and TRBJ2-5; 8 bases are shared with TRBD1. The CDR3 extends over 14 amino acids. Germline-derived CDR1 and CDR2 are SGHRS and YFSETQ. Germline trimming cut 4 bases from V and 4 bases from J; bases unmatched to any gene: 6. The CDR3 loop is CASSHGQGRETQYF. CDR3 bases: TGCGCCAGCAGCCATGGACAGGGTCGAGAGACCCAGTACTTC. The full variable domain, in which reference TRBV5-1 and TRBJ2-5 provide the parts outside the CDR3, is KAGVTQTPRYLIKTRGQQVTLSCSPISGHRSVSWYQQTPGQGLQFLFEYFSETQRNKGNFPGRFSGRQFSNSRSEMNVSTLELGDSALYLCASSHGQGRETQYFGPGTRLLVL.

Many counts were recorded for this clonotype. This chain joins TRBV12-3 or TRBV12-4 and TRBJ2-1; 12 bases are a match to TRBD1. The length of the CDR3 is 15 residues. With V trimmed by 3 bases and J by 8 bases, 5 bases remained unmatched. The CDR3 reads CASSFGTGGRDEQFF. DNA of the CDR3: TGTGCCAGCAGTTTTGGGACAGGGGGCCGGGATGAGCAGTTCTTC.

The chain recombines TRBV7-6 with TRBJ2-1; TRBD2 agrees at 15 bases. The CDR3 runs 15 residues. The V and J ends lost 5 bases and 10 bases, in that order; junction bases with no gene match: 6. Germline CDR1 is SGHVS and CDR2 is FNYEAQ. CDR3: CASSPTGLAGGEQFF. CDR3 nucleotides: TGTGCCAGCAGCCCAACCGGACTAGCGGGAGGGGAGCAGTTCTTC.